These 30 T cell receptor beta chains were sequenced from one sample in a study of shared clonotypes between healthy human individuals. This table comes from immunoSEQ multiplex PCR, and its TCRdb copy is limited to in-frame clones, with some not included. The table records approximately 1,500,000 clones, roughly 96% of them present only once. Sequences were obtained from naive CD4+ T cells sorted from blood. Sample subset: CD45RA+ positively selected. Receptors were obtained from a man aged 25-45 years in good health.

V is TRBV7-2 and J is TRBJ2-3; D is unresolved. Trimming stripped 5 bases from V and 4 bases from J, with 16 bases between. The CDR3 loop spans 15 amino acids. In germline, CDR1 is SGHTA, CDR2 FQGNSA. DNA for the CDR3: TGTGCCAGCAGCCCACGTAGAAGCGCCGCAGATACGCAGTATTTT. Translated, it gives CASSPRRSAADTQYF.

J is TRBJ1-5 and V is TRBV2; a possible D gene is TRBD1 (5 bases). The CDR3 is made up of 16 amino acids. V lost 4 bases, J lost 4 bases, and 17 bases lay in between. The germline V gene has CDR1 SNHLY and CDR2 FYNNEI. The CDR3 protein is CASSGDSLVWNQPQHF. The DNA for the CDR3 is TGTGCCAGCAGTGGGGACTCGTTAGTTTGGAATCAGCCCCAGCATTTT.

The CDR3: CSVDRTGVGETQYF. CDR3 in DNA: TGCAGCGTTGATAGGACAGGGGTAGGGGAGACCCAGTACTTC. The V gene is TRBV29-1, the J gene TRBJ2-5; 9 nucleotides match TRBD1. V was clipped by 3 bases and J by 5 bases; unmatched bases: 7. CDR3 length: 14 residues. The germline V gene encodes CDR1 SQVTM and CDR2 ANQGSEA.

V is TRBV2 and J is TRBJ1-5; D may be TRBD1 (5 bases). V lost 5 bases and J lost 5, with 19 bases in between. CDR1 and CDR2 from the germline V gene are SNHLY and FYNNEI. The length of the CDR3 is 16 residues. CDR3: CASSSSPRAGDQPQHF. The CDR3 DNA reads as TGTGCCAGCAGTTCGTCCCCCAGGGCTGGGGATCAGCCCCAGCATTTT.

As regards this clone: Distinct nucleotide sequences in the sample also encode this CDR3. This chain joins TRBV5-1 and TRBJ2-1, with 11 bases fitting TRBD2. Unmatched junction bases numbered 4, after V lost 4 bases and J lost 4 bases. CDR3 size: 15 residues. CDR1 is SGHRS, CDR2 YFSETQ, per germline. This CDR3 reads CASSPRLAGYNEQFF. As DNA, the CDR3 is TGCGCCAGCAGCCCCCGACTAGCGGGATACAATGAGCAGTTCTTC.

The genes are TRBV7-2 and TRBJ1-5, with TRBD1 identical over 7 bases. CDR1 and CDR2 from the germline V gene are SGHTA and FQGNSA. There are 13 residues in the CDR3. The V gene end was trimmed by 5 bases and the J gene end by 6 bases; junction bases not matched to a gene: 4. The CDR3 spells CASSPQGLQPQHF. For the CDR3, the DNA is TGTGCCAGCAGCCCACAGGGGCTTCAGCCCCAGCATTTT.

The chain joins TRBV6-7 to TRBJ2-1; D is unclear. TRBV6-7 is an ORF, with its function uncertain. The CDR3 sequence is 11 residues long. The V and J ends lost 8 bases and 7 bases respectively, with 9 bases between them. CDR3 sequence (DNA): TGTGCCAGCCCCTCTACGAATGAGCAGTTCTTC. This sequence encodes CASPSTNEQFF.

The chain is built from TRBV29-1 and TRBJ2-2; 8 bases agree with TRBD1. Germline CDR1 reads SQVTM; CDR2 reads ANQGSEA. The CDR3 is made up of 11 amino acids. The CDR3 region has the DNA TGCTCCGGGCAGGGGGCCCGGGAGCTGTTTTTT. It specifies CSGQGARELFF.

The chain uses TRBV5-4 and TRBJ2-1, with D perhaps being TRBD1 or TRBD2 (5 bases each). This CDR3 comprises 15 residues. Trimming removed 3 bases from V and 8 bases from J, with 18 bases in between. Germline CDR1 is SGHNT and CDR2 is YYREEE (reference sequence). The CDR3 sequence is CASSYRARVGDEQFF. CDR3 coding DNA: TGTGCCAGCAGCTACCGCGCCAGGGTGGGGGATGAGCAGTTCTTC.

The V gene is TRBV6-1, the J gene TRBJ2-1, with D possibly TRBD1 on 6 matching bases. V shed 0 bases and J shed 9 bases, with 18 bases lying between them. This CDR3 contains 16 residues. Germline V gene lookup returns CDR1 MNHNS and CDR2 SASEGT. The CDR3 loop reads CASSEAGTIIVVEQFF. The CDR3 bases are TGTGCCAGCAGTGAAGCCGGGACAATTATAGTTGTTGAGCAGTTCTTC.

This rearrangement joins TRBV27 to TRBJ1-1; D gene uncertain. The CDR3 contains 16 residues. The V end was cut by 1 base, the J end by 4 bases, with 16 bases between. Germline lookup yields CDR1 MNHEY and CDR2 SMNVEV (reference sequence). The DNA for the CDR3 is TGTGCCAGCAGTTTATTTAGGGTTGGGGAGGGCACTGAAGCTTTCTTT. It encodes CASSLFRVGEGTEAFF.

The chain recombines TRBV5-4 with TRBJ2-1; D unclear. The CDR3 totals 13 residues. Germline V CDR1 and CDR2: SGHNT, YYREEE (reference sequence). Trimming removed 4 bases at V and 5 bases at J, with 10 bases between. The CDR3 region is CASSPQFNNEQFF. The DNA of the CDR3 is TGTGCCAGCAGCCCCCAGTTCAACAATGAGCAGTTCTTC.

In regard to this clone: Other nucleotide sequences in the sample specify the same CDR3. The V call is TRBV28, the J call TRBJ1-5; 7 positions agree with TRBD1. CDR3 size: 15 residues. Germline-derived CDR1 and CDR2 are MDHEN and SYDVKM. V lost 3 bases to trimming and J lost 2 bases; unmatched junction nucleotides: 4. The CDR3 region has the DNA TGTGCCAGCAGTTTCCTCCAGGGGGGCAATCAGCCCCAGCATTTT. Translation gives CASSFLQGGNQPQHF.

CDR3 coding DNA: TGTGCCAGCAGTTTCGGTTTAGCGGGAGATGAGCAGTTCTTC. It specifies CASSFGLAGDEQFF. The chain joins TRBV25-1 to TRBJ2-1; 9 bases are shared with TRBD2. The CDR3 runs 14 residues. Looked up from germline, CDR1 is MGHDK and CDR2 is SYGVNS. V gave up 5 bases and J gave up 8 bases; unmatched junction bases: 7.

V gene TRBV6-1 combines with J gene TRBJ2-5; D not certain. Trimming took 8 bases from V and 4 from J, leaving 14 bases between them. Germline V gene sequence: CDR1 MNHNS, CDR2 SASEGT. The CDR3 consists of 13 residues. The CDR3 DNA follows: TGTGCCAGCTCATTCATTAATATAGAGACCCAGTACTTC. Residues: CASSFINIETQYF.

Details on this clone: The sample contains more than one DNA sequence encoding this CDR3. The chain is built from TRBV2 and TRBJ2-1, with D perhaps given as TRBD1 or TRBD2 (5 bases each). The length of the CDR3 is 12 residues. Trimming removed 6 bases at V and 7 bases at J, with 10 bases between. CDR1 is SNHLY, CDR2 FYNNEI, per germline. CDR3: CASSGTGNEQFF. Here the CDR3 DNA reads TGTGCCAGCAGCGGGACGGGGAATGAGCAGTTCTTC.

The DNA of the CDR3 is TGTGCCAGCAGTGAAAAGGGGATCATGAACACTGAAGCTTTCTTT. Encoded protein: CASSEKGIMNTEAFF. The V and J genes are TRBV6-1 and TRBJ1-1; the D gene is possibly TRBD1 (5 bases). This CDR3 region has 15 residues. V lost 2 bases to trimming and J lost 0 bases, with 10 bases between them. Germline-derived CDR1 and CDR2 are MNHNS and SASEGT.

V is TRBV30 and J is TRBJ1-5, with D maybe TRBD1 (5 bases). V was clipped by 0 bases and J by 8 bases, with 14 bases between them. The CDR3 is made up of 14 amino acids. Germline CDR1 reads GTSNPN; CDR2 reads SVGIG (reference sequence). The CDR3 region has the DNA TGTGCCTGGAGTGTGGGGCCCAGAGGAAAGCCCCAGCATTTT. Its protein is CAWSVGPRGKPQHF.

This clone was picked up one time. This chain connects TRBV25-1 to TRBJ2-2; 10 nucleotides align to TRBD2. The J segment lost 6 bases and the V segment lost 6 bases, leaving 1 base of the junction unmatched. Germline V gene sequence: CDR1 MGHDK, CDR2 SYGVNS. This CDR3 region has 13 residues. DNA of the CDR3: TGTGCCAGCAGAGCGGGAGGGGCCGGGGAGCTGTTTTTT. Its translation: CASRAGGAGELFF.

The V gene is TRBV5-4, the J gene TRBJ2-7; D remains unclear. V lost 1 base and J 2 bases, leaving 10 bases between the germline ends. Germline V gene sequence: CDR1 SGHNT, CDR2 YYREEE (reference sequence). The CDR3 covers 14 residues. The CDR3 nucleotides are TGTGCCAGCAGCTTGAAGTCCCCTCCCTACGAGCAGTACTTC. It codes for CASSLKSPPYEQYF.

The CDR3 sequence: CASEREMNTGELFF. CDR3 bases: TGTGCCAGCGAGCGGGAGATGAACACCGGGGAGCTGTTTTTT. The chain recombines TRBV5-6 with TRBJ2-2; 8 nucleotides match TRBD2. V lost 7 bases and J lost 1; bases outside the gene matches: 3. The CDR3 loop spans 14 amino acids. Germline V gives CDR1 SGHDT, CDR2 YYEEEE.

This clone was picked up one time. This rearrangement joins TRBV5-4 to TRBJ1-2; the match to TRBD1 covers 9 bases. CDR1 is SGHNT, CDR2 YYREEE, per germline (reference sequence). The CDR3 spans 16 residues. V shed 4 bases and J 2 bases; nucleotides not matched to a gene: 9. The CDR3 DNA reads TGTGCCAGCAGCCGTGGACAGGGGCCCTTAAACTATGGCTACACCTTC. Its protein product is CASSRGQGPLNYGYTF.

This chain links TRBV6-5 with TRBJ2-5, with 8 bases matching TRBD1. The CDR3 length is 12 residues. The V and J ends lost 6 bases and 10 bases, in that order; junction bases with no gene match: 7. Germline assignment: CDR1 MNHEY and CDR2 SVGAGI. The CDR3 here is CASSQQGDVQYF. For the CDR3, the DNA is TGTGCCAGCAGCCAACAGGGGGACGTCCAGTACTTC.

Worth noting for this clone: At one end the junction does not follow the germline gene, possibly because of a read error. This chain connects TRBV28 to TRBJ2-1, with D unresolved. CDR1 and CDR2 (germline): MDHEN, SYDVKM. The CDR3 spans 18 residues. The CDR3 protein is CASCFLPLGRSSYNEQFF. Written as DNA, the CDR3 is TGTGCCAGCTGTTTCTTACCACTCGGTCGAAGCTCCTACAATGAGCAGTTCTTC. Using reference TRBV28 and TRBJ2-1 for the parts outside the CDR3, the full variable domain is DVKVTQSSRYLVKRTGEKVFLECVQDMDHENMFWYRQDPGLGLRLIYFSYDVKMKEKGDIPEGYSVSREKKERFSLILESASTNQTSMYLCASCFLPLGRSSYNEQFFGPGTRLTVL.

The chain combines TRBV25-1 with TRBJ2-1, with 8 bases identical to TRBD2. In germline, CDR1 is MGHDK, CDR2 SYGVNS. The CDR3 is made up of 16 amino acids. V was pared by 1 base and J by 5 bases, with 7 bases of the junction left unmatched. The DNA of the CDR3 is TGTGCCAGCAGTGAATTTGGCGGGAGGCCCGACAATGAGCAGTTCTTC. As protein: CASSEFGGRPDNEQFF.

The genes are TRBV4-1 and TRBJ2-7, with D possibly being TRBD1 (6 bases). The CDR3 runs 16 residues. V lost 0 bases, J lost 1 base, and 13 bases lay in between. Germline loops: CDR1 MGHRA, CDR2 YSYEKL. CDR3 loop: CASSQESQGFSYEQYF. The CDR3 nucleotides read TGCGCCAGCAGCCAAGAAAGTCAGGGGTTTTCCTACGAGCAGTACTTC.

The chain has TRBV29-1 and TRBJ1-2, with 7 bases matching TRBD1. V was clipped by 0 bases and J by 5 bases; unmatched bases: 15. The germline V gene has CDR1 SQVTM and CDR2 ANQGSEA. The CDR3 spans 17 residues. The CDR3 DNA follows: TGCAGCGTTGAAGATTCAAGGCTTAGGACAGGCAAATATGGCTACACCTTC. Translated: CSVEDSRLRTGKYGYTF.

The CDR3 spells CACWRVIGPTRYGYTF. The CDR3 nucleotides read TGTGCCTGTTGGAGGGTAATTGGCCCGACACGCTATGGCTACACCTTC. The chain employs TRBV30 and TRBJ1-2; D unresolved. V was shortened by 6 bases and J by 4 bases, with 24 bases between the two germline ends. The CDR3 has 16 residues. CDR1 and CDR2 from the germline V gene are GTSNPN and SVGIG (reference sequence).

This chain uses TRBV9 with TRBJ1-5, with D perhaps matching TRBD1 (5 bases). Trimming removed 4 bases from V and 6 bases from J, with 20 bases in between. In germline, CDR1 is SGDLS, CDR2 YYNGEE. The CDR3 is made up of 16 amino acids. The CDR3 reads CASSPRGETMGQPQHF. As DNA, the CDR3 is TGTGCCAGCAGCCCAAGAGGGGAGACTATGGGTCAGCCCCAGCATTTT. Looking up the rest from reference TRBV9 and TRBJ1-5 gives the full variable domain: DSGVTQTPKHLITATGQRVTLRCSPRSGDLSVYWYQQSLDQGLQFLIQYYNGEERAKGNILERFSAQQFPDLHSELNLSSLELGDSALYFCASSPRGETMGQPQHFGDGTRLSIL.

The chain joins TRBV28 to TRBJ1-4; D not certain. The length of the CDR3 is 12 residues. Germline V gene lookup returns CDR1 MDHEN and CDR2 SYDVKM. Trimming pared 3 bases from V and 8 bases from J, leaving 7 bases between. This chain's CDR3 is CASSFVQEKLFF. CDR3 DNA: TGTGCCAGCAGTTTCGTCCAGGAAAAACTGTTTTTT.